This T cell receptor (beta chain) is drawn from a study of cytomegalovirus exposure and HLA in healthy donors. Concerning this clone itself: The antigen remains unidentified.

Clones were read by immunoSEQ multiplex PCR, and TCRdb kept only the in-frame ones, dropping some. The sample has roughly 43,000 clones, more than 85% seen once. The donors belonged to the 120-subject validation cohort, separate from the roughly 710-subject first cohort. V lost 3 bases, J lost 5 bases, and 16 bases lay in between. The germline gives CDR1 SGHAT, CDR2 FQNNGV. The CDR3 runs to 15 residues. Study results and caveats: It was found in a later analysis that first-cohort TCR clusters tended to co-occur in the 100 to 150 validation repertoires. The authors listed 150 to 200 TCR beta chains as cytomegalovirus-associated.

This sequence was found in a woman aged 18-29 years in good health and CMV-seronegative. This chain links TRBV11-2 with TRBJ1-1; no firm D call. Source material: PBMCs. CDR3 nucleotide sequence: TGTGCCAGCAGCTTCTCCCCATCGGGAGAGACTGAAGCTTTCTTT. It is translated as CASSFSPSGETEAFF.